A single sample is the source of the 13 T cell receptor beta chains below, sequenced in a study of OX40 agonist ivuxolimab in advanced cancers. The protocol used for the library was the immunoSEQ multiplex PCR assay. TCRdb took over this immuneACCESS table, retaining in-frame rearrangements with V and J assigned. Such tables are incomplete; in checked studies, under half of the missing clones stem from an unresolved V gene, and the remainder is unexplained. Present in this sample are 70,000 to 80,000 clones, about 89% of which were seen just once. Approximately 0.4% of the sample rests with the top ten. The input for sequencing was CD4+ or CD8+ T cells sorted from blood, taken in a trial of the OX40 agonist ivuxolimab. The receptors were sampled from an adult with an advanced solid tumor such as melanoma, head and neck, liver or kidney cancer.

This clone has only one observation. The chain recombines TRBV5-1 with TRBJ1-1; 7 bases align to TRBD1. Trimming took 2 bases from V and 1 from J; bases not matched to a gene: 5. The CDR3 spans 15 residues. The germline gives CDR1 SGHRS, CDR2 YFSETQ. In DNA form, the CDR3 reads TGCGCCAGCAGCTTCAGGACAGGAGGGAACACTGAAGCTTTCTTT. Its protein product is CASSFRTGGNTEAFF.

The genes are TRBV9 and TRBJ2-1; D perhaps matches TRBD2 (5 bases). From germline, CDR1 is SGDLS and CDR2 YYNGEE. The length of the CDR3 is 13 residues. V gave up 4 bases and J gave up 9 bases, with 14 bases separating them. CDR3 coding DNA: TGTGCCAGCAGCCCCAGTCACGCGGGTGAGCAGTTCTTC. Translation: CASSPSHAGEQFF.

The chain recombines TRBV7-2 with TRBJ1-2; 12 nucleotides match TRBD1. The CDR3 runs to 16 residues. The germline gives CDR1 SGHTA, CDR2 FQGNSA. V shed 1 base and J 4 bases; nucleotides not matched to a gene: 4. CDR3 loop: CASSLGGTGGGYGYTF. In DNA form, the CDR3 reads TGTGCCAGCAGCTTAGGGGGGACAGGGGGCGGCTATGGCTACACCTTC.

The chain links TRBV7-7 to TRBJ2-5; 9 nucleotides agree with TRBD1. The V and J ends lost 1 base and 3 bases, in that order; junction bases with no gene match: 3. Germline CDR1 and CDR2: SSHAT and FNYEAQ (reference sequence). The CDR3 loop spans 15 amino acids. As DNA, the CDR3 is TGTGCCAGCAGCTTAGACAGGGGGCGAGAAGAGACCCAGTACTTC. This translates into CASSLDRGREETQYF. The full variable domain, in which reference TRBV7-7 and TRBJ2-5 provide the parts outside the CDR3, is GAGVSQSPRYKVTKRGQDVTLRCDPISSHATLYWYQQALGQGPEFLTYFNYEAQPDKSGLPSDRFSAERPEGSISTLTIQRTEQRDSAMYRCASSLDRGREETQYFGPGTRLLVL.

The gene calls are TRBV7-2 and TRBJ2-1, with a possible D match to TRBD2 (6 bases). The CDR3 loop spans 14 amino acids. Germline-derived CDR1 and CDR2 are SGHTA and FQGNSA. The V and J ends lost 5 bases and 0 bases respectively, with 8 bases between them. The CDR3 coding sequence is TGTGCCAGCAGCGCGCGGGACTCCTACAATGAGCAGTTCTTC. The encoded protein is CASSARDSYNEQFF.

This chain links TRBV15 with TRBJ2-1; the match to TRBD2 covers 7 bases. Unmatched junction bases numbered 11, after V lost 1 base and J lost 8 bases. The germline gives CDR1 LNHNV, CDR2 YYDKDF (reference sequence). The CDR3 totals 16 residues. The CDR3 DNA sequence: TGTGCCACCAGCAGAGGAGGGACTAACCTCGCCGATGAGCAGTTCTTC. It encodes CATSRGGTNLADEQFF. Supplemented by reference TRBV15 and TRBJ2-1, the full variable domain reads DAMVIQNPRYQVTQFGKPVTLSCSQTLNHNVMYWYQQKSSQAPKLLFHYYDKDFNNEADTPDNFQSRRPNTSFCFLDIRSPGLGDTAMYLCATSRGGTNLADEQFFGPGTRLTVL.

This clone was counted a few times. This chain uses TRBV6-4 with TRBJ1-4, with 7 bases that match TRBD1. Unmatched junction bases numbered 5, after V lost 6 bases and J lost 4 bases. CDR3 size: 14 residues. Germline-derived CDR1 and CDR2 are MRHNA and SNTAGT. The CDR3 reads CASRGTANNEKLFF. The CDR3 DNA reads TGTGCCAGCAGAGGGACAGCTAATAATGAAAAACTGTTTTTT.

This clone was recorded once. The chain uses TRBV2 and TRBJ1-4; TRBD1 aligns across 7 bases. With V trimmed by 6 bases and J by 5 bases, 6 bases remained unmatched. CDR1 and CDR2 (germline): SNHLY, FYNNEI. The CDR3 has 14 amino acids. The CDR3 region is CASRLGRGNEKLFF. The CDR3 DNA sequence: TGTGCCAGCAGGTTAGGCAGGGGGAATGAAAAACTGTTTTTT. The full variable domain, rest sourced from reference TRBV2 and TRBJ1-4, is EPEVTQTPSHQVTQMGQEVILRCVPISNHLYFYWYRQILGQKVEFLVSFYNNEISEKSEIFDDQFSVERPDGSNFTLKIRSTKLEDSAMYFCASRLGRGNEKLFFGSGTQLSVL.

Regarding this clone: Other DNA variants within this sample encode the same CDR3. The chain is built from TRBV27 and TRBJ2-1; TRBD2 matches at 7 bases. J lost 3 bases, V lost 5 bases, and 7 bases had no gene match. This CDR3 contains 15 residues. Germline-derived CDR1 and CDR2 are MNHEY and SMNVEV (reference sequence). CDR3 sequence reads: CASSPGLADYNEQFF. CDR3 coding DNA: TGTGCCAGCAGTCCTGGCCTAGCGGACTACAATGAGCAGTTCTTC.

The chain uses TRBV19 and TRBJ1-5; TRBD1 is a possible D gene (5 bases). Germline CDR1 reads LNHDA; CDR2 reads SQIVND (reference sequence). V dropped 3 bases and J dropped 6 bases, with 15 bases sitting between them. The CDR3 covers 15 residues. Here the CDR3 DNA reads TGTGCCAGTAGTATTGGCAGGGTTATCGGTCAGCCCCAGCATTTT. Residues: CASSIGRVIGQPQHF.

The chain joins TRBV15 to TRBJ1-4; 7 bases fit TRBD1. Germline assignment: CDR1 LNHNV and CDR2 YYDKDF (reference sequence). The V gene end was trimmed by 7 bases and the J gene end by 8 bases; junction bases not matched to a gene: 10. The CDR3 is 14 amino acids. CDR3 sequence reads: CATKQDRSDEKLFF. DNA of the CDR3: TGTGCCACCAAACAGGACAGGTCGGACGAAAAACTGTTTTTT.

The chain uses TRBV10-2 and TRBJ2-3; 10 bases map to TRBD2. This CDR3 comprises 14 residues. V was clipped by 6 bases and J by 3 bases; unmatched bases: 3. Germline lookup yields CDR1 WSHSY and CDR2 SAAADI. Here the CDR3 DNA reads TGCGCCAGCAGCTCGGGACTAGCGACAGATACGCAGTATTTT. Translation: CASSSGLATDTQYF.

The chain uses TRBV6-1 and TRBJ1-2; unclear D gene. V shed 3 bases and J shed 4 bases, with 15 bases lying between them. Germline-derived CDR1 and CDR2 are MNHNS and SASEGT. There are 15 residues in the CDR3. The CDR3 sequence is CASSEMTVLPYGYTF. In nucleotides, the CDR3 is TGTGCCAGCAGTGAGATGACTGTGCTGCCCTATGGCTACACCTTC.